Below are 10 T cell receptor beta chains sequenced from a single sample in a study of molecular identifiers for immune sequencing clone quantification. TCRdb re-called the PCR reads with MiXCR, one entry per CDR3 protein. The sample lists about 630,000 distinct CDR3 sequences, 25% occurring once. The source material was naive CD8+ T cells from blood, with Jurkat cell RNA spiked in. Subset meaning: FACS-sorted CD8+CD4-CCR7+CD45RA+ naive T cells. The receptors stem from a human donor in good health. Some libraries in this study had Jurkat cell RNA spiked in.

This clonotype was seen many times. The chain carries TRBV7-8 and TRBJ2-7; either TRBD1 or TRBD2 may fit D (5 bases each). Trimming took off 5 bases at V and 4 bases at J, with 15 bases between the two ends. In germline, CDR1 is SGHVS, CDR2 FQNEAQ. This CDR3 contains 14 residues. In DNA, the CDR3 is TGTGCCAGCAGCCCCGGGACGGACGAGTACGAGCAGTACTTC. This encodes CASSPGTDEYEQYF.

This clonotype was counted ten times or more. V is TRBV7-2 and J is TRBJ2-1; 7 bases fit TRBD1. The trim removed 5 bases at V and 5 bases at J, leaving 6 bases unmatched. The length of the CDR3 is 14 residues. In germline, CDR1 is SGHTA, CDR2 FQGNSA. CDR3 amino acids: CASSPLDRDNEQFF. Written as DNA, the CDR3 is TGTGCCAGCAGCCCATTAGACAGGGACAATGAGCAGTTCTTC.

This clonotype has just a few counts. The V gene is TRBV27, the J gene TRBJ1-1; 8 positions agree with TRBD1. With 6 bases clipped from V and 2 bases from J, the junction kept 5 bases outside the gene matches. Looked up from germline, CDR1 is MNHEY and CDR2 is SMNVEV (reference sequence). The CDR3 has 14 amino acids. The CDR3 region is CASRPTGVNTEAFF. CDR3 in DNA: TGTGCCAGCAGGCCGACAGGGGTAAACACTGAAGCTTTCTTT.

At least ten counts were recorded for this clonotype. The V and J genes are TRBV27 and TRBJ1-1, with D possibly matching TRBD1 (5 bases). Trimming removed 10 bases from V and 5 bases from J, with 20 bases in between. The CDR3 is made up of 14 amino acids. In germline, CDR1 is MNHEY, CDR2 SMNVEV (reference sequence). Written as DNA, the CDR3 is TGTGCCACCATGAACCTCCAGGGAGGTACTGAAGCTTTCTTT. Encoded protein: CATMNLQGGTEAFF.

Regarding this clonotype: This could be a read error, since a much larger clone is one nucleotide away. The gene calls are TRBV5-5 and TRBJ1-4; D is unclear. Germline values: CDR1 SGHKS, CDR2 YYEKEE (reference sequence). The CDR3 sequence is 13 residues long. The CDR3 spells CVSSLGLDEKLFF. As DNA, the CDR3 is TGTGTCAGCAGCTTGGGTTTGGATGAAAAACTGTTTTTT. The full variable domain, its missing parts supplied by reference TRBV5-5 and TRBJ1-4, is DAGVTQSPTHLIKTRGQQVTLRCSPISGHKSVSWYQQVLGQGPQFIFQYYEKEERGRGNFPDRFSARQFPNYSSELNVNALLLGDSALYLCVSSLGLDEKLFFGSGTQLSVL.

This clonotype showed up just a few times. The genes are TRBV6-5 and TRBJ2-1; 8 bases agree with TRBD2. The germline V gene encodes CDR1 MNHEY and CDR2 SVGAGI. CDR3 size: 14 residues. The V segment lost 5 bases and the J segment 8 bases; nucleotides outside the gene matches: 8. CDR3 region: CASSGSGESDEQFF. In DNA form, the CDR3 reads TGTGCCAGCAGTGGTAGCGGGGAAAGCGATGAGCAGTTCTTC.

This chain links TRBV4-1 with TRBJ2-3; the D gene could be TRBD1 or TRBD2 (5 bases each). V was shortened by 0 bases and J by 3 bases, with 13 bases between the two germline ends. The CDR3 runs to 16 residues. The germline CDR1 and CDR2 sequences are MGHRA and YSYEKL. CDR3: CASSQEISEGTDTQYF. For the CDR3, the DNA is TGCGCCAGCAGCCAAGAAATTAGCGAGGGGACAGATACGCAGTATTTT.

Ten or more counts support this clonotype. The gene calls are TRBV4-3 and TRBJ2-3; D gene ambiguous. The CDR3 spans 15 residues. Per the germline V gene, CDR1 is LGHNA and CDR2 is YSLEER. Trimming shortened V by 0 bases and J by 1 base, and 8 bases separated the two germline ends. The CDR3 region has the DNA TGCGCCAGCAGCCAAGACGCCGCGGGCACAGATACGCAGTATTTT. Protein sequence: CASSQDAAGTDTQYF.

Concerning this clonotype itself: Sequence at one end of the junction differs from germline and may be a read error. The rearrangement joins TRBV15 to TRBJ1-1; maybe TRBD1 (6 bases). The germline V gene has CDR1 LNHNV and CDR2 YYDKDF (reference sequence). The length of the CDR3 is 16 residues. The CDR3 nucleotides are TGTGCCACCAGCATCCCCAACAGGGATTATGGCACTGGAGCTTTCTTT. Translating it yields CATSIPNRDYGTGAFF. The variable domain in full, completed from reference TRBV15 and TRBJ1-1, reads DAMVIQNPRYQVTQFGKPVTLSCSQTLNHNVMYWYQQKSSQAPKLLFHYYDKDFNNEADTPDNFQSRRPNTSFCFLDIRSPGLGDTAMYLCATSIPNRDYGTGAFFGQGTRLTVV.

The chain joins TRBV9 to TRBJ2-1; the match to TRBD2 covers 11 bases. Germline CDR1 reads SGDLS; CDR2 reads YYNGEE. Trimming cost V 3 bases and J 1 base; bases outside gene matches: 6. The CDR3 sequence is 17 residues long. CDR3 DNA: TGTGCCAGCAGCGACTCCGGGACTAGCGGTTCCTACAATGAGCAGTTCTTC. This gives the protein CASSDSGTSGSYNEQFF. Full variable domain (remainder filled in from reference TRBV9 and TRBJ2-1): DSGVTQTPKHLITATGQRVTLRCSPRSGDLSVYWYQQSLDQGLQFLIQYYNGEERAKGNILERFSAQQFPDLHSELNLSSLELGDSALYFCASSDSGTSGSYNEQFFGPGTRLTVL.